These 25 T cell receptor beta chains originate from one sample sequenced in a study of shared clonotypes between healthy human individuals. Produced via immunoSEQ multiplex PCR; TCRdb's table is partial and in-frame only. The data hold around 300,000 clones, with about nine tenths observed a single time. The sample comprised memory CD8+ T cells sorted from blood. Stated subset: CD45RO+ cells pooled with CCR7-negative TemRA cells. The receptors originated from a man younger than 30 in good health.

The genes are TRBV5-8 and TRBJ2-7; 8 bases align to TRBD2. There are 13 residues in the CDR3. CDR1 is SGHTS and CDR2 is YDEGEE in the germline V gene. The CDR3, as DNA: TGTGGAAATCGCGGACTAGCCGCCTACGAGCAGTACTTC. Translation gives CGNRGLAAYEQYF.

This rearrangement joins TRBV9 to TRBJ2-2; no definite D call. V gave up 0 bases and J gave up 1 base, with 7 bases separating them. Germline V gene lookup returns CDR1 SGDLS and CDR2 YYNGEE. This CDR3 contains 15 residues. This CDR3 is CASSVARMNTGELFF. The DNA of the CDR3 is TGTGCCAGCAGCGTAGCTAGGATGAACACCGGGGAGCTGTTTTTT. Full variable domain (missing parts from reference TRBV9 and TRBJ2-2): DSGVTQTPKHLITATGQRVTLRCSPRSGDLSVYWYQQSLDQGLQFLIQYYNGEERAKGNILERFSAQQFPDLHSELNLSSLELGDSALYFCASSVARMNTGELFFGEGSRLTVL.

The chain employs TRBV5-1 and TRBJ1-2, with D unresolved. Trimming left V 0 bases short and J 3 bases short, with 12 bases between. There are 15 residues in the CDR3. Germline CDR1 and CDR2: SGHRS and YFSETQ. The CDR3 nucleotides are TGCGCCAGCAGCTTGGCCCTCGGATGGGACTATGGCTACACCTTC. This gives the protein CASSLALGWDYGYTF.

The genes are TRBV5-6 and TRBJ2-7, with TRBD1 as a possible D gene (8 bases). Germline CDR1 is SGHDT and CDR2 is YYEEEE. Trimming cost V 5 bases and J 3 bases, with 15 bases left between them. This CDR3 has 14 residues. CDR3 region: CASSPTGDYYEQYF. The CDR3 nucleotides read TGTGCCAGCAGTCCGACAGGGGACTACTACGAGCAGTACTTC.

This rearrangement joins TRBV6-1 to TRBJ2-1; D is ambiguous. Germline V gene sequence: CDR1 MNHNS, CDR2 SASEGT. This CDR3 contains 16 residues. The germline V and J ends were trimmed by 0 bases and 4 bases, with 13 bases remaining between them. The CDR3 DNA follows: TGTGCCAGCAGTGAAGCATGGGTCCCACCATACAATGAGCAGTTCTTC. Translating it yields CASSEAWVPPYNEQFF.

The genes are TRBV4-1 and TRBJ2-7; D ambiguous. CDR3 length: 14 amino acids. Germline V gene data show CDR1 as MGHRA and CDR2 as YSYEKL. V lost 3 bases to trimming and J lost 1 base, with 10 bases between them. CDR3 sequence (DNA): TGCGCCAGCAGCCACTCTAAATCGTCCTACGAGCAGTACTTC. It specifies CASSHSKSSYEQYF.

The V call is TRBV27, the J call TRBJ2-3; maybe TRBD1 (6 bases). Germline V lookup: CDR1 MNHEY, CDR2 SMNVEV (reference sequence). The CDR3 loop spans 14 amino acids. Trimming removed 7 bases from V and 2 bases from J, with 13 bases in between. The CDR3 region is CASKSQGYTDTQYF. Here the CDR3 DNA reads TGTGCCAGCAAATCGCAGGGGTACACAGATACGCAGTATTTT.

The V gene is TRBV13, the J gene TRBJ2-2; 11 nucleotides agree with TRBD2. The germline CDR1 and CDR2 sequences are PRHDT and FYEKMQ (reference sequence). Losses at the gene ends were 4 bases for V and 5 bases for J; bases not matched to a gene: 3. The CDR3 is 15 residues long. DNA of the CDR3: TGTGCCAGCAGCTCGAGGACTAGCGGGACCGGGGAGCTGTTTTTT. Amino acids: CASSSRTSGTGELFF. Full variable domain (missing parts from reference TRBV13 and TRBJ2-2): AAGVIQSPRHLIKEKRETATLKCYPIPRHDTVYWYQQGPGQDPQFLISFYEKMQSDKGSIPDRFSAQQFSDYHSELNMSSLELGDSALYFCASSSRTSGTGELFFGEGSRLTVL.

Comments on this clone: The sample has other DNA sequences that encode this CDR3 too. The gene calls are TRBV6-5 and TRBJ2-1, with a weak D call TRBD1 (6 bases). Germline V CDR1 and CDR2: MNHEY, SVGAGI. Trimming pared 6 bases from V and 1 base from J, leaving 7 bases between. The CDR3 has 13 residues. CDR3 in DNA: TGTGCCAGCAGCCAGGGGTCCTACAATGAGCAGTTCTTC. Translation: CASSQGSYNEQFF.

The V and J genes are TRBV30 and TRBJ1-2; the D gene is possibly TRBD1 (5 bases). The germline CDR1 and CDR2 sequences are GTSNPN and SVGIG (reference sequence). This CDR3 contains 13 residues. Trimming pared 7 bases from V and 4 bases from J, leaving 16 bases between. The CDR3 loop reads CASPPGRGYGYTF. The CDR3 nucleotides are TGTGCCTCACCCCCGGGGAGGGGCTATGGCTACACCTTC.

This chain joins TRBV13 and TRBJ2-5; tentatively, D is TRBD2 (6 bases). CDR1 and CDR2 from the germline V gene are PRHDT and FYEKMQ (reference sequence). This CDR3 is built from 15 residues. V dropped 1 base and J dropped 5 bases, with 14 bases sitting between them. For the CDR3, the DNA is TGTGCCAGCAGCTTAGAGGAGGGCCCCTATGAGACCCAGTACTTC. The encoded protein is CASSLEEGPYETQYF.

This chain connects TRBV5-1 to TRBJ1-2; no clear D gene. The V and J ends lost 0 bases and 5 bases respectively, with 8 bases between them. The germline CDR1 and CDR2 sequences are SGHRS and YFSETQ. The CDR3 sequence is 13 residues long. CDR3 residues: CASSLVHSYGYTF. CDR3 bases: TGCGCCAGCAGCTTGGTTCACAGTTATGGCTACACCTTC.

This chain joins TRBV7-9 and TRBJ2-7, with D maybe TRBD2 (6 bases). V lost 4 bases and J 3 bases, leaving 13 bases between the germline ends. Germline values: CDR1 SEHNR, CDR2 FQNEAQ (reference sequence). This CDR3 contains 14 residues. The CDR3 bases are TGTGCCAGCAGCTCAATAGCGGTTCGCTACGAGCAGTACTTC. Its translation: CASSSIAVRYEQYF.

Only a few counts were recorded for this clone. The chain uses TRBV4-3 and TRBJ2-7; TRBD2 matches at 15 bases. The J segment lost 1 base and the V segment lost 4 bases, leaving 2 bases of the junction unmatched. This CDR3 is built from 16 residues. Germline CDR1 reads LGHNA; CDR2 reads YSLEER. The CDR3 nucleotides are TGCGCCAGCAGCCCGGGACTAGCGGGAGGATCCTACGAGCAGTACTTC. This gives the protein CASSPGLAGGSYEQYF.

The V and J genes are TRBV11-2 and TRBJ2-2, with unresolved D. Germline CDR1 and CDR2: SGHAT and FQNNGV. The CDR3 is 14 residues long. Deletions cut 1 base from V and 3 bases from J, with 6 bases between. The CDR3 protein is CASSLALHTGELFF. In nucleotides, the CDR3 is TGTGCCAGCAGCTTAGCCTTACACACCGGGGAGCTGTTTTTT. Supplemented by reference TRBV11-2 and TRBJ2-2, the full variable domain reads EAGVAQSPRYKIIEKRQSVAFWCNPISGHATLYWYQQILGQGPKLLIQFQNNGVVDDSQLPKDRFSAERLKGVDSTLKIQPAKLEDSAVYLCASSLALHTGELFFGEGSRLTVL.

This clone occurred a few times. The V call is TRBV4-1, the J call TRBJ1-3; D ambiguous. The germline V and J ends were trimmed by 1 base and 0 bases, with 7 bases remaining between them. This CDR3 is built from 15 residues. Germline V gene data show CDR1 as MGHRA and CDR2 as YSYEKL. The CDR3 here is CASSQVSDSGNTIYF. Written as DNA, the CDR3 is TGCGCCAGCAGCCAAGTATCGGACTCTGGAAACACCATATATTTT.

The chain joins TRBV9 to TRBJ2-7; TRBD2 might be the D (6 bases). This CDR3 is 15 amino acids long. With 0 bases removed from V and 0 bases from J, the gap between germline ends came to 10 bases. Germline V CDR1 and CDR2: SGDLS, YYNGEE. The CDR3 coding sequence is TGTGCCAGCAGCGTAGATGCGGGACTCTCCTACGAGCAGTACTTC. Translating gives CASSVDAGLSYEQYF.

This sequence joins TRBV4-2 and TRBJ2-1; tentatively, D is TRBD1 (5 bases). There are 17 residues in the CDR3. Germline V gene sequence: CDR1 LGHNA, CDR2 YNFKEQ. Trimming cost V 0 bases and J 6 bases, with 18 bases left between them. The CDR3, as DNA: TGTGCCAGCAGCCAAGAGGGGCCAGCCCATATCCCCAATGAGCAGTTCTTC. Translation: CASSQEGPAHIPNEQFF.

The V and J genes are TRBV9 and TRBJ2-1, with D unresolved. Trimming took off 0 bases at V and 8 bases at J, with 12 bases between the two ends. The germline gives CDR1 SGDLS, CDR2 YYNGEE. The CDR3 covers 14 residues. CDR3 bases: TGTGCCAGCAGCGTAGCTAGACTGGACGATGAGCAGTTCTTC. This encodes CASSVARLDDEQFF.

The genes are TRBV29-1 and TRBJ2-3; D perhaps matches TRBD2 (6 bases). The V gene's germline CDR1 is SQVTM and CDR2 ANQGSEA. CDR3 length: 13 amino acids. The CDR3 spells CTIWGDATDTQYF. The CDR3 nucleotides read TGCACTATTTGGGGGGACGCAACAGATACGCAGTATTTT.

This chain connects TRBV27 to TRBJ1-2; possible D gene TRBD1, 6 bases. Germline-derived CDR1 and CDR2 are MNHEY and SMNVEV (reference sequence). The CDR3 extends over 14 amino acids. Trimming cost V 1 base and J 6 bases, with 12 bases left between them. The CDR3 protein is CASSLYPGDDGYTF. DNA for the CDR3: TGTGCCAGCAGTTTATACCCAGGGGACGATGGCTACACCTTC.

This clone showed up just once. The J gene is TRBJ2-3, the V gene TRBV5-6; D is uncertain. Germline V gene sequence: CDR1 SGHDT, CDR2 YYEEEE. The V end was cut by 3 bases, the J end by 4 bases, with 3 bases between. This CDR3 spans 11 amino acids. The CDR3 protein is CASSYADTQYF. The CDR3 DNA sequence: TGTGCCAGCAGCTATGCAGATACGCAGTATTTT.

CDR3 residues: CATEDDAGVDEKLFF. The CDR3 region has the DNA TGTGCCACCGAAGACGACGCTGGAGTTGATGAAAAACTGTTTTTT. The chain uses TRBV15 and TRBJ1-4, with unresolved D. Trimming shortened V by 8 bases and J by 6 bases, and 19 bases separated the two germline ends. CDR1 and CDR2 from the germline V gene are LNHNV and YYDKDF (reference sequence). The CDR3 sequence is 15 residues long.

The rearrangement joins TRBV7-9 to TRBJ2-3, with 8 bases matching TRBD2. The V gene end was trimmed by 5 bases and the J gene end by 4 bases; junction bases not matched to a gene: 14. Germline V lookup: CDR1 SEHNR, CDR2 FQNEAQ (reference sequence). The CDR3 is 17 amino acids. The CDR3 DNA is TGTGCCAGCAGCCCCCTTTTGTGGAGCGGGGGATCAGATACGCAGTATTTT. Protein sequence: CASSPLLWSGGSDTQYF.

This clone was picked up one time. The V call is TRBV5-6, the J call TRBJ1-1; D remains ambiguous. This CDR3 has 13 residues. Germline V gene sequence: CDR1 SGHDT, CDR2 YYEEEE. V shed 0 bases and J shed 7 bases, with 10 bases lying between them. CDR3 DNA sequence: TGTGCCAGCAGCTTGGATAGAAACTATGAAGCTTTCTTT. Translating it yields CASSLDRNYEAFF.